This TCR beta chain was sequenced during a study of blood T cell repertoires in COVID-19. Study-level background: PBMCs, B-cell-depleted T cells, or T cells were the source of the cDNA or gDNA that made up the material.

Some clones are missing from TCRdb's copy, which holds only in-frame ones; the method was immunoSEQ multiplex PCR. The sample includes 270,000 or so clones, around 88% of them seen just once. In germline, CDR1 is SGHAT, CDR2 FQNNGV. V lost 5 bases and J lost 3, with 11 bases in between. The CDR3 runs 14 residues. Cohort assignment relied on participant-reported clinical history. This clone was seen once. The source of this sequence is a woman in her 40s with acute COVID-19. The specimen sequenced was PBMCs or T cells enriched from blood (not recorded which). The rearrangement links TRBV11-2 to TRBJ1-5, with D possibly matching TRBD1 (5 bases). CDR3: CASSLGGINQPQHF. CDR3 DNA sequence: TGTGCCAGCAGCCTGGGGGGAATCAATCAGCCCCAGCATTTT. The variable domain in full, with the rest retrieved from reference TRBV11-2 and TRBJ1-5, is EAGVAQSPRYKIIEKRQSVAFWCNPISGHATLYWYQQILGQGPKLLIQFQNNGVVDDSQLPKDRFSAERLKGVDSTLKIQPAKLEDSAVYLCASSLGGINQPQHFGDGTRLSIL.